This T cell receptor (beta chain) derives from a study of shared T cell receptors in the human thymus. Trimming cost V 2 bases and J 0 bases; bases outside gene matches: 15. Looked up from germline, CDR1 is SGHRS and CDR2 is YFSETQ. The CDR3 runs 20 residues. Sequencing used immunoSEQ multiplex PCR; TCRdb keeps in-frame clones, though not all of them. This sample yields hundreds of thousands of clones, of which approximately 87% are seen a single time; 0.01% belongs to the top ten. These data were likewise used in another study, on human thymus T cells. Per that paper: Donor material was obtained from healthy Finnish infants undergoing corrective surgery for congenital heart defects. Corrective cardiac surgery supplied the resected thymus tissue. Apparent skewing of V and J gene usage characterized both thymic and blood repertoires.

Input material: thymocytes. This receptor was taken from a boy younger than two with a congenital heart defect. The chain carries TRBV5-1 and TRBJ2-2; 8 bases align to TRBD2. The CDR3 loop reads CASSLRSWREASANTGELFF. DNA of the CDR3: TGCGCCAGCAGCTTAAGATCCTGGCGGGAGGCATCCGCGAACACCGGGGAGCTGTTTTTT. Complete variable domain (other parts from reference TRBV5-1 and TRBJ2-2): KAGVTQTPRYLIKTRGQQVTLSCSPISGHRSVSWYQQTPGQGLQFLFEYFSETQRNKGNFPGRFSGRQFSNSRSEMNVSTLELGDSALYLCASSLRSWREASANTGELFFGEGSRLTVL.